These 24 T cell receptor beta chains originate from one sample sequenced in a study of T cell responses to AZD1222 COVID-19 vaccine. Sequenced by immunoSEQ multiplex PCR; TCRdb stores in-frame clones only, minus some. This sample has 65,000 to 75,000 clones, with 80% to 90% found just once. This specimen was peripheral blood, taken on day 0 of AZD1222 vaccination. These receptor sequences come from an adult in good health.

The gene calls are TRBV28 and TRBJ2-1; 8 bases match TRBD2. The CDR3 extends over 15 amino acids. V trimming: 5 bases; J trimming: 6 bases; junction bases outside the gene matches: 9. Germline assignment: CDR1 MDHEN and CDR2 SYDVKM. CDR3 residues: CASSVSGKNSNEQFF. DNA of the CDR3: TGTGCCAGCAGTGTTAGCGGGAAAAATAGCAATGAGCAGTTCTTC.

The rearrangement joins TRBV6-6 to TRBJ2-1, with 9 bases identical to TRBD1. CDR1 and CDR2 from the germline V gene are MNHNY and SVGAGI (reference sequence). The CDR3 has 12 residues. Trimming at V came to 8 bases and at J to 7 bases, leaving 3 bases not matched to a gene. The CDR3 sequence is CASDGQGNEQFF. The DNA of the CDR3 is TGTGCCAGCGATGGACAGGGGAATGAGCAGTTCTTC.

This chain uses TRBV29-1 with TRBJ1-1, with a weak D call TRBD1 (5 bases). This CDR3 has 13 amino acids. V was shortened by 6 bases and J by 5 bases, with 16 bases between the two germline ends. Germline values: CDR1 SQVTM, CDR2 ANQGSEA. The DNA for the CDR3 is TGCAGCGTCGGGGGAGTTTTGGGAACTGAAGCTTTCTTT. Protein product: CSVGGVLGTEAFF.

The chain is built from TRBV9 and TRBJ2-3; D is ambiguous. This CDR3 region has 16 residues. The germline CDR1 and CDR2 sequences are SGDLS and YYNGEE. The V end lost 0 bases, the J end lost 0 bases, and 11 bases lay between the germline ends. CDR3 in amino acids: CASSVGWVTSTDTQYF. CDR3 in DNA: TGTGCCAGCAGCGTAGGCTGGGTTACTAGCACAGATACGCAGTATTTT.

V usage is TRBV18 and J usage is TRBJ1-1; no reliable D call. From germline, CDR1 is KGHSH and CDR2 LQKENI. The V end was cut by 7 bases, the J end by 0 bases, with 15 bases between. The CDR3 length is 15 residues. The CDR3 DNA is TGTGCCAGCTTCCCGGGTCGGAACATGAACACTGAAGCTTTCTTT. Protein sequence: CASFPGRNMNTEAFF.

This chain joins TRBV29-1 and TRBJ2-7, with D hard to call. Trimming removed 4 bases from V and 7 bases from J, with 11 bases in between. CDR1 is SQVTM and CDR2 is ANQGSEA in the germline V gene. The CDR3 loop spans 11 amino acids. The CDR3 DNA sequence: TGCAGCGTTGGAAACTATGGGGAGCAGTACTTC. Translation gives CSVGNYGEQYF.

The chain employs TRBV3-1 (or the pseudogene TRBV3-2) and TRBJ1-5; 9 bases are shared with TRBD1. J was trimmed by 6 bases and V by 6 bases; bases with no gene match: 9. CDR1 LGHDT and CDR2 YNNKEL come from the germline V gene (reference sequence). The CDR3 runs to 15 residues. The CDR3 loop reads CASRPTGTGIQPQHF. The CDR3 DNA reads as TGTGCCAGCAGGCCAACCGGGACAGGGATTCAGCCCCAGCATTTT.

Relative to its sample, this clone is medium-sized. The rearrangement uses TRBV7-6 and TRBJ2-3; 8 bases agree with TRBD2. The CDR3 covers 19 residues. Germline CDR1 is SGHVS and CDR2 is FNYEAQ. V shed 0 bases, J shed 2 bases, and the junction held 13 bases outside the gene matches. The CDR3 region has the DNA TGTGCCAGCAGCTTAGCTATACTCGGGGGGGCCTCCCTCACAGATACGCAGTATTTT. This encodes CASSLAILGGASLTDTQYF.

This chain joins TRBV4-3 and TRBJ2-7; 12 nucleotides line up with TRBD2. Germline CDR1 is LGHNA and CDR2 is YSLEER. CDR3 length equals 15 residues. The junction had 2 bases not matched to a gene; V was cut back by 3 bases and J by 2 bases. The CDR3 DNA is TGCGCCAGCAGCCACCGACTAGCGGGAGCCTACGAGCAGTACTTC. Its protein is CASSHRLAGAYEQYF.

As for this clone: Other DNA sequences in this sample translate to the same CDR3. The CDR3 loop is CASSGTTGSYGYTF. The CDR3 bases are TGTGCCAGCAGCGGGACCACAGGGAGCTATGGCTACACCTTC. The chain links TRBV9 to TRBJ1-2, with D possibly being TRBD1 (6 bases). V shed 3 bases and J shed 4 bases, with 13 bases lying between them. This CDR3 has 14 amino acids. CDR1 SGDLS and CDR2 YYNGEE come from the germline V gene.

V is TRBV28 and J is TRBJ1-6; unclear D gene. V dropped 5 bases and J dropped 7 bases, with 9 bases sitting between them. From germline, CDR1 is MDHEN and CDR2 SYDVKM. The CDR3 covers 13 residues. The CDR3 reads CASSPPLNSPLHF. The CDR3 DNA reads TGTGCCAGCAGTCCTCCCCTAAATTCACCCCTCCACTTT.

This clone occurred once. V usage is TRBV14 and J usage is TRBJ1-3; no definite D call. Germline V gives CDR1 SGHDN, CDR2 FVKESK. The CDR3 length is 18 residues. V lost 1 base and J 2 bases, leaving 18 bases between the germline ends. The CDR3 nucleotides read TGTGCCAGCAGCCAAGTTGCGTTTTGGACGGTGACTGGAAACACCATATATTTT. Translating it yields CASSQVAFWTVTGNTIYF.

The chain is built from TRBV3-1 (or the pseudogene TRBV3-2) and TRBJ1-1; TRBD1 is a possible D gene (6 bases). The CDR3 has 14 residues. V was pared by 0 bases and J by 1 base, with 6 bases between. Germline CDR1 and CDR2: LGHDT and YNNKEL (reference sequence). The CDR3 sequence is CASSQEGGNTEAFF. In DNA, the CDR3 is TGTGCCAGCAGCCAAGAAGGGGGGAACACTGAAGCTTTCTTT.

The table lists this clone with a count of one. The chain has TRBV2 and TRBJ1-1, with a possible D match to TRBD1 (6 bases). V was trimmed by 6 bases and J by 5 bases, leaving 19 bases between them. The CDR3 has 15 amino acids. The germline CDR1 and CDR2 sequences are SNHLY and FYNNEI. The CDR3 DNA reads as TGTGCCAGCAGACGAACAGGGTTGGGGAGGACTGAAGCTTTCTTT. It is translated as CASRRTGLGRTEAFF.

This chain uses TRBV21-1 with TRBJ1-6. TRBV21-1 is a documented pseudogene. CDR3 length equals 12 residues. CDR3 region: CASSKPNSPLHF. The CDR3 nucleotides are TGTGCCAGCAGCAAGCCCAATTCACCCCTCCACTTT.

The chain joins TRBV30 to TRBJ1-6; D is ambiguous. The germline V gene encodes CDR1 GTSNPN and CDR2 SVGIG (reference sequence). Trimming removed 4 bases from V and 6 bases from J, with 7 bases in between. This CDR3 spans 12 amino acids. This CDR3 reads CAWKRINSPLHF. The CDR3 DNA reads TGTGCCTGGAAACGGATTAATTCACCCCTCCACTTT.

V gene TRBV28 combines with J gene TRBJ1-1, with D hard to call. With 3 bases removed from V and 8 bases from J, the gap between germline ends came to 7 bases. The CDR3 has 11 residues. The V gene's germline CDR1 is MDHEN and CDR2 SYDVKM. CDR3 protein: CASSFYGEAFF. The CDR3 nucleotides are TGTGCCAGCAGTTTTTATGGCGAAGCTTTCTTT.

The chain couples TRBV18 to TRBJ1-4; D gene unclear. CDR3 length: 16 residues. The V gene lost 5 bases and the J gene lost 8 bases, with 21 bases spanning the gap. Germline V gene data show CDR1 as KGHSH and CDR2 as LQKENI. For the CDR3, the DNA is TGTGCCAGCTCATCCCCCTCGGGGAACATGGGGGAAAAACTGTTTTTT. Protein sequence: CASSSPSGNMGEKLFF.

The chain uses TRBV5-1 and TRBJ2-1, with no clear D. This CDR3 has 15 amino acids. The germline V gene has CDR1 SGHRS and CDR2 YFSETQ. V was shortened by 0 bases and J by 0 bases, with 7 bases between the two germline ends. This CDR3 is CASSLVVGSYNEQFF. CDR3 bases: TGCGCCAGCAGCTTGGTGGTAGGCTCCTACAATGAGCAGTTCTTC.

The count of this clone is one. The gene calls are TRBV19 and TRBJ2-7, with D unclear. The CDR3 runs to 11 residues. Trimming shortened V by 0 bases and J by 6 bases, and 3 bases separated the two germline ends. CDR1 is LNHDA and CDR2 is SQIVND in the germline V gene (reference sequence). The CDR3 is CASSIEREQYF. In DNA form, the CDR3 reads TGTGCCAGTAGTATAGAGCGCGAGCAGTACTTC.

The table lists this clone with a few counts. The chain couples TRBV29-1 to TRBJ2-5; D call uncertain. Germline values: CDR1 SQVTM, CDR2 ANQGSEA. The CDR3 has 13 amino acids. V was shortened by 7 bases and J by 5 bases, with 17 bases between the two germline ends. The CDR3, as DNA: TGCAGCGCCAAGGTCCCTGGAAGGGAGACCCAGTACTTC. Translated, it gives CSAKVPGRETQYF.

The chain carries TRBV28 and TRBJ2-4; either TRBD1 or TRBD2 may supply D (5 bases each). Germline lookup yields CDR1 MDHEN and CDR2 SYDVKM. CDR3 size: 18 residues. Deletions cut 5 bases from V and 2 bases from J, with 22 bases between. The CDR3 DNA is TGTGCCAGCAGTGAGGGGATTGTGGAGGCGATCACCAAAAACATTCAGTACTTC. As protein: CASSEGIVEAITKNIQYF. Using reference TRBV28 and TRBJ2-4 for the parts outside the CDR3, the full variable domain is DVKVTQSSRYLVKRTGEKVFLECVQDMDHENMFWYRQDPGLGLRLIYFSYDVKMKEKGDIPEGYSVSREKKERFSLILESASTNQTSMYLCASSEGIVEAITKNIQYFGAGTRLSVL.

The rearrangement joins TRBV19 to TRBJ2-7; no clear D. This CDR3 is built from 13 residues. Per the germline V gene, CDR1 is LNHDA and CDR2 is SQIVND (reference sequence). Trimming took 6 bases from V and 1 from J, leaving 10 bases between them. CDR3 coding DNA: TGTGCCAGTAGGTCTGAGGTTTCCTACGAGCAGTACTTC. Encoded protein: CASRSEVSYEQYF.

This clone was found once. The chain combines TRBV4-3 with TRBJ1-1; 7 bases are shared with TRBD1. CDR3 size: 15 residues. The germline V gene encodes CDR1 LGHNA and CDR2 YSLEER. The junction had 9 bases not matched to a gene; V was cut back by 1 base and J by 7 bases. Here the CDR3 DNA reads TGCGCCAGCAGCCAAGCCACGACAGGGCCTAATGAAGCTTTCTTT. Its protein product is CASSQATTGPNEAFF.